This is a list of T cell receptor beta chains from one sample in a study of human CD4 T cells and Enterobacteriaceae. Only in-frame clones appear in the TCRdb table, and some are missing; sequencing was by immunoSEQ multiplex PCR. The sample comprises about 25,000 clones, 65% to 85% of which are singletons, and approximately 0.9% rests with the top ten. The sequencing input was memory CD4+ T cells from blood. All receptors come from a human donor in good health. Each CDR3 is given with its conserved first and last residue. Each record gives: D gene, clone size, V gene, J gene, CDR3 protein, CDR3 DNA. A D gene is named only where the DNA matches it firmly. Clone size, where shown, is once, few, many, or a class for clones that have expanded.

d_call: NA; clone_size: NA; v_call: TRBV19; j_call: TRBJ1-5; cdr3_aa: CASRGGLISNQPQHF; cdr3_nt: TGTGCCAGTAGGGGGGGACTGATTAGCAATCAGCCCCAGCATTTT
d_call: TRBD1; clone_size: NA; v_call: TRBV5-5; j_call: TRBJ2-2; cdr3_aa: CASRPASGTGFTGELFF; cdr3_nt: TGTGCCAGCAGGCCGGCCTCCGGGACAGGGTTCACCGGGGAGCTGTTTTTT
d_call: NA; clone_size: NA; v_call: TRBV6-5; j_call: TRBJ2-2; cdr3_aa: CASSYLTATGELFF; cdr3_nt: TGTGCCAGCAGTTACCTTACAGCCACCGGGGAGCTGTTTTTT
d_call: NA; clone_size: NA; v_call: TRBV5-1; j_call: TRBJ2-3; cdr3_aa: CASRLEIGDTQYF; cdr3_nt: TGCGCCAGCAGGCTCGAGATTGGAGATACGCAGTATTTT
d_call: NA; clone_size: NA; v_call: TRBV7-9; j_call: TRBJ1-4; cdr3_aa: CASSLSTGAGEKLFF; cdr3_nt: TGTGCCAGCAGCTTATCCACGGGGGCAGGAGAAAAACTGTTTTTT
d_call: NA; clone_size: NA; v_call: TRBV4-1; j_call: TRBJ1-5; cdr3_aa: CASSRSLGQPQHF; cdr3_nt: TGCGCCAGCAGCCGGTCTCTCGGTCAGCCCCAGCATTTT
d_call: NA; clone_size: once; v_call: TRBV4-1; j_call: TRBJ2-2; cdr3_aa: CASRRGVGENTGELFF; cdr3_nt: TGCGCCAGCCGAAGGGGGGTTGGAGAAAATACCGGGGAGCTGTTTTTT
d_call: TRBD2; clone_size: NA; v_call: TRBV4-1; j_call: TRBJ2-7; cdr3_aa: CASSRSSGRAGYEQYF; cdr3_nt: TGCGCCAGCAGCCGCTCTAGCGGGAGGGCTGGCTACGAGCAGTACTTC
d_call: TRBD1; clone_size: few; v_call: TRBV7-2; j_call: TRBJ2-7; cdr3_aa: CASSLGTGYEQYF; cdr3_nt: TGTGCCAGCAGCTTGGGGACAGGCTACGAGCAGTACTTC
d_call: TRBD2; clone_size: few; v_call: TRBV4-2; j_call: TRBJ2-1; cdr3_aa: CASSYAGTSGIGSYNEQFF; cdr3_nt: TGTGCCAGCAGCTACGCCGGGACTAGCGGGATTGGCTCCTACAATGAGCAGTTCTTC
d_call: NA; clone_size: NA; v_call: TRBV11-1; j_call: TRBJ2-5; cdr3_aa: CASSPSGLGETQYF; cdr3_nt: TGTGCCAGCAGCCCCAGCGGGCTGGGAGAGACCCAGTACTTC
d_call: TRBD2; clone_size: NA; v_call: TRBV9; j_call: TRBJ2-5; cdr3_aa: CASSVVAGGPQETQYF; cdr3_nt: TGTGCCAGCAGCGTAGTAGCGGGGGGGCCTCAAGAGACCCAGTACTTC
d_call: NA; clone_size: NA; v_call: TRBV4-2; j_call: TRBJ2-3; cdr3_aa: CASSQEGDTQYF; cdr3_nt: TGTGCCAGCAGCCAAGAGGGGGATACGCAGTATTTT
d_call: NA; clone_size: NA; v_call: TRBV28; j_call: TRBJ2-4; cdr3_aa: CASSFGTFKNIQYF; cdr3_nt: TGTGCCAGCAGTTTCGGGACTTTCAAAAACATTCAGTACTTC
d_call: NA; clone_size: NA; v_call: TRBV28; j_call: TRBJ2-7; cdr3_aa: CASTEGGAYEQYF; cdr3_nt: TGTGCCAGCACCGAGGGCGGAGCCTACGAGCAGTACTTC
d_call: TRBD1; clone_size: few; v_call: TRBV10-1; j_call: TRBJ1-2; cdr3_aa: CASSERTGYGYTF; cdr3_nt: TGCGCCAGCAGTGAGAGGACAGGCTATGGCTACACCTTC
d_call: NA; clone_size: NA; v_call: TRBV2; j_call: TRBJ2-7; cdr3_aa: CASSVTSPTRQYF; cdr3_nt: TGTGCCAGCAGTGTAACCTCGCCTACGAGGCAGTACTTC
d_call: TRBD2; clone_size: NA; v_call: TRBV6-1; j_call: TRBJ2-7; cdr3_aa: CASRGLAGKTYEQYF; cdr3_nt: TGTGCCAGCAGGGGACTAGCAGGGAAAACCTACGAGCAGTACTTC
d_call: NA; clone_size: NA; v_call: TRBV30; j_call: TRBJ1-2; cdr3_aa: CAWRNSLRGTGGYTF; cdr3_nt: TGTGCCTGGAGAAACAGTTTAAGGGGAACGGGTGGCTACACCTTC
d_call: NA; clone_size: NA; v_call: TRBV4-1; j_call: TRBJ1-1; cdr3_aa: CASSQARSPEAFF; cdr3_nt: TGCGCCAGCAGCCAGGCGAGATCTCCTGAAGCTTTCTTT
d_call: TRBD2; clone_size: NA; v_call: TRBV5-4; j_call: TRBJ2-1; cdr3_aa: CASSLTGTSGPAFF; cdr3_nt: TGTGCCAGCAGCCTAACCGGGACTAGCGGGCCCGCTTTCTTC
d_call: NA; clone_size: NA; v_call: TRBV15; j_call: TRBJ2-7; cdr3_aa: CATSRGGPVRDEQYF; cdr3_nt: TGTGCCACCAGCAGAGGGGGGCCCGTGAGGGACGAGCAGTACTTC
d_call: TRBD2; clone_size: NA; v_call: TRBV30; j_call: TRBJ2-1; cdr3_aa: CAWSDGLAKEQFF; cdr3_nt: TGTGCCTGGAGTGACGGACTAGCAAAGGAGCAGTTCTTC
d_call: NA; clone_size: NA; v_call: TRBV5-1; j_call: TRBJ1-3; cdr3_aa: CASSLDTGSGNTIYF; cdr3_nt: TGCGCCAGCAGCTTGGATACAGGCTCTGGAAACACCATATATTTT
d_call: TRBD1; clone_size: NA; v_call: TRBV11-2; j_call: TRBJ1-2; cdr3_aa: CASSRNQGQGNYGYTF; cdr3_nt: TGTGCCAGCAGCCGAAATCAGGGACAGGGAAACTATGGCTACACCTTC
d_call: TRBD1; clone_size: NA; v_call: TRBV19; j_call: TRBJ1-2; cdr3_aa: CASTIGPGGAYGYTF; cdr3_nt: TGTGCCAGTACCATAGGCCCAGGGGGCGCCTATGGCTACACCTTC
d_call: NA; clone_size: NA; v_call: TRBV9; j_call: TRBJ2-3; cdr3_aa: CASSVVMRGTDTQYF; cdr3_nt: TGTGCCAGCAGCGTAGTAATGCGGGGCACAGATACGCAGTATTTT
d_call: NA; clone_size: NA; v_call: TRBV7-9; j_call: TRBJ1-2; cdr3_aa: CASSRTEDASGGYTF; cdr3_nt: TGTGCCAGCAGCCGGACAGAGGACGCTTCAGGTGGCTACACCTTC
d_call: TRBD2; clone_size: once; v_call: TRBV6-5; j_call: TRBJ2-3; cdr3_aa: CASSYGVAGGQDTQYF; cdr3_nt: TGTGCCAGCAGTTACGGGGTAGCGGGGGGGCAAGATACGCAGTATTTT
d_call: NA; clone_size: NA; v_call: TRBV28; j_call: TRBJ2-3; cdr3_aa: CASSRSTDTQYF; cdr3_nt: TGTGCCAGCAGCCGCTCCACAGATACGCAGTATTTT
d_call: TRBD2; clone_size: NA; v_call: TRBV19; j_call: TRBJ2-4; cdr3_aa: CASTSRGVAKNIQYF; cdr3_nt: TGTGCCAGTACCTCCCGGGGGGTAGCCAAAAACATTCAGTACTTC
d_call: TRBD2; clone_size: NA; v_call: TRBV4-2; j_call: TRBJ2-5; cdr3_aa: CASSQDPSTASSGGGRAETQYF; cdr3_nt: TGTGCCAGCAGCCAAGATCCCAGCACCGCCTCTAGCGGGGGGGGGAGGGCGGAGACCCAGTACTTC
d_call: NA; clone_size: NA; v_call: TRBV6-6; j_call: TRBJ1-1; cdr3_aa: CASGFLTMGPNPEAFF; cdr3_nt: TGTGCCAGCGGCTTCCTAACGATGGGGCCTAACCCTGAAGCTTTCTTT
d_call: TRBD2; clone_size: once; v_call: TRBV25-1; j_call: TRBJ2-1; cdr3_aa: CASSPTSGRRNEQFF; cdr3_nt: TGTGCCAGCAGCCCGACTAGCGGGAGAAGGAATGAGCAGTTCTTC
d_call: NA; clone_size: few; v_call: TRBV1; j_call: TRBJ1-6; cdr3_aa: CTSSQESERNSPLHF; cdr3_nt: TGCACCAGCAGCCAAGAATCAGAGAGGAATTCACCCCTCCACTTT
d_call: NA; clone_size: NA; v_call: TRBV6-1; j_call: TRBJ1-6; cdr3_aa: CASSETYLQGPRPLHF; cdr3_nt: TGTGCCAGCAGTGAAACCTACCTCCAGGGCCCGAGACCCCTCCACTTT
d_call: TRBD2; clone_size: NA; v_call: TRBV5-4; j_call: TRBJ2-3; cdr3_aa: CASSLRRESLDTQYF; cdr3_nt: TGTGCCAGCAGCTTGAGGCGGGAGTCGCTAGATACGCAGTATTTT
d_call: TRBD2; clone_size: NA; v_call: TRBV25-1; j_call: TRBJ2-3; cdr3_aa: CASSARTSGRVDTQYF; cdr3_nt: TGTGCCAGCAGTGCCCGGACTAGCGGGAGGGTAGATACGCAGTATTTT
d_call: NA; clone_size: NA; v_call: TRBV5-8; j_call: TRBJ2-3; cdr3_aa: CASSLGENTDTQYF; cdr3_nt: TGTGCCAGCAGCTTGGGGGAGAACACAGATACGCAGTATTTT
d_call: TRBD1; clone_size: NA; v_call: TRBV11-3; j_call: TRBJ2-1; cdr3_aa: CASSPGTGPSNEQFF; cdr3_nt: TGTGCCAGCAGCCCCGGGACAGGGCCCTCCAATGAGCAGTTCTTC
d_call: NA; clone_size: few; v_call: TRBV28; j_call: TRBJ1-2; cdr3_aa: CASSYAPTGGYTF; cdr3_nt: TGTGCCAGCAGCTATGCCCCTACGGGGGGCTACACCTTC
d_call: TRBD2; clone_size: once; v_call: TRBV5-4; j_call: TRBJ2-5; cdr3_aa: CASKSGGQETQYF; cdr3_nt: TGTGCCAGCAAAAGCGGGGGACAAGAGACCCAGTACTTC
d_call: NA; clone_size: NA; v_call: TRBV11-3; j_call: TRBJ1-5; cdr3_aa: CASSLVPPATGQGQPQHF; cdr3_nt: TGTGCCAGCAGCTTAGTCCCCCCCGCGACGGGGCAGGGACAGCCCCAGCATTTT
d_call: NA; clone_size: NA; v_call: TRBV7-6; j_call: TRBJ2-1; cdr3_aa: CASSWGNEQFF; cdr3_nt: TGTGCCAGCAGCTGGGGTAATGAGCAGTTCTTC
d_call: TRBD1; clone_size: few; v_call: TRBV4-1; j_call: TRBJ1-1; cdr3_aa: CASSGQERTEAFF; cdr3_nt: TGCGCCAGCAGCGGACAGGAGAGGACTGAAGCTTTCTTT
d_call: NA; clone_size: NA; v_call: TRBV10-2; j_call: TRBJ1-1; cdr3_aa: CATRQNMNTEAFF; cdr3_nt: TGCGCCACCCGACAGAACATGAACACTGAAGCTTTCTTT
d_call: TRBD1; clone_size: NA; v_call: TRBV27; j_call: TRBJ2-7; cdr3_aa: CASSSTGKGAYEQYF; cdr3_nt: TGTGCCAGCAGTTCGACAGGGAAAGGGGCCTACGAGCAGTACTTC
d_call: TRBD2; clone_size: NA; v_call: TRBV9; j_call: TRBJ2-5; cdr3_aa: CASSVGGTSGGETQYF; cdr3_nt: TGTGCCAGCAGCGTAGGAGGAACTAGCGGGGGCGAGACCCAGTACTTC
d_call: TRBD1; clone_size: few; v_call: TRBV2; j_call: TRBJ1-4; cdr3_aa: CASSVVGTVNEKLFF; cdr3_nt: TGTGCCAGCAGTGTGGTGGGGACAGTTAATGAAAAACTGTTTTTT
d_call: NA; clone_size: NA; v_call: TRBV10-2; j_call: TRBJ1-5; cdr3_aa: CASRATNQPQHF; cdr3_nt: TGCGCCAGCAGGGCGACTAATCAGCCCCAGCATTTT